Described below is a single T cell receptor (beta chain) sequence and its context. The record originates from a study of blood T cells in healthy people across ages. With a J-beta primer mix and a sample-barcoded 5' primer, a second PCR ran about 7 to 11 cycles. In TCRdb, the 5' RACE reads were re-called with MiXCR into one record per CDR3 protein. The sample consists of nearly 1 million distinct CDR3 sequences, 45% to 60% of them appearing once. The CDR3 extends over 14 amino acids. Trimming removed 5 bases at V and 2 bases at J, with 13 bases between. Germline V gene data show CDR1 as SGHAT and CDR2 as FQDESV (reference sequence).

This clonotype was sampled from a woman between 55 and 75 years old in good health. Source material: blood. This chain links TRBV11-1 with TRBJ2-7; D possibly corresponds to TRBD1 (6 bases). This CDR3 is CASSPRRTAYEQYF. In DNA form, the CDR3 reads TGTGCCAGCAGCCCGAGAAGGACAGCCTACGAGCAGTACTTC.